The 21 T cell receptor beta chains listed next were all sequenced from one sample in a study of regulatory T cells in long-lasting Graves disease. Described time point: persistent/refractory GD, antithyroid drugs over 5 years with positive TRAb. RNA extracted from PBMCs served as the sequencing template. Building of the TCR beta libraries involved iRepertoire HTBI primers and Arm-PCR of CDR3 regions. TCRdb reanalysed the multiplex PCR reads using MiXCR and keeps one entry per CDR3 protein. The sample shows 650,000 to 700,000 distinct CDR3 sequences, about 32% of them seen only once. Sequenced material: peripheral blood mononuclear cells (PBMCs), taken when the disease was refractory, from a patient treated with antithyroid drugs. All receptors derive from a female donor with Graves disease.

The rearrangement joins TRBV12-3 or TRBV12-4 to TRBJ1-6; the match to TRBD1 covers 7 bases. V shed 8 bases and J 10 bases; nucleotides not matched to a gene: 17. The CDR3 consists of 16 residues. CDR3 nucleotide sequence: TGTGCCAGCGTAAACCGGGACAGTGGGGCTGGGTCACCCCTCCACTTT. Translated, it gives CASVNRDSGAGSPLHF.

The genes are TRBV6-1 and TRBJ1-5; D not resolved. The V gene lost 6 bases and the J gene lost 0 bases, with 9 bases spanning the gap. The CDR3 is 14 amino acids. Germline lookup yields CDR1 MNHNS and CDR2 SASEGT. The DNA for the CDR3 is TGTGCCAGCAGCCCTAGTCTTAGCAATCAGCCCCAGCATTTT. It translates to CASSPSLSNQPQHF.

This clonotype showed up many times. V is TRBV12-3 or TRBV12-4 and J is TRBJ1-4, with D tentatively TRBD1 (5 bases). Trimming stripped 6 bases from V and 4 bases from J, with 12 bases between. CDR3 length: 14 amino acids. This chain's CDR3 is CASSETAVNEKLFF. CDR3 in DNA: TGTGCCAGCAGCGAGACAGCCGTTAATGAAAAACTGTTTTTT.

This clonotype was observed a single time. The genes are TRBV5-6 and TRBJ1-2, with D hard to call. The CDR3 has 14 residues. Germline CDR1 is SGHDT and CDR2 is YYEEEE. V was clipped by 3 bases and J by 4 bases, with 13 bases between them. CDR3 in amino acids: CASSSRSGGYGYTF. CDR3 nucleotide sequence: TGTGCCAGCAGCTCCAGGAGTGGTGGCTATGGCTACACCTTC.

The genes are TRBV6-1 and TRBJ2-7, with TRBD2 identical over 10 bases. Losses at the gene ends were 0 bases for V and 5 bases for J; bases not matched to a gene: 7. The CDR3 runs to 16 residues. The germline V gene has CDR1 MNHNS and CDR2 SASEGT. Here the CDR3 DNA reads TGTGCCAGCAGTGAAGCCTGGCTAGCGGGAGATCACGAGCAGTACTTC. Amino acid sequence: CASSEAWLAGDHEQYF.

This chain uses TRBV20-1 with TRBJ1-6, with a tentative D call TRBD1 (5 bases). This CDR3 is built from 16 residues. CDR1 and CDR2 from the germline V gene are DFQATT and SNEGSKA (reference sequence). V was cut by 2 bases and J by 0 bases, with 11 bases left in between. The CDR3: CSARTRQISYNSPLHF. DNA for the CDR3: TGCAGTGCTAGAACCAGACAGATCTCCTATAATTCACCCCTCCACTTT.

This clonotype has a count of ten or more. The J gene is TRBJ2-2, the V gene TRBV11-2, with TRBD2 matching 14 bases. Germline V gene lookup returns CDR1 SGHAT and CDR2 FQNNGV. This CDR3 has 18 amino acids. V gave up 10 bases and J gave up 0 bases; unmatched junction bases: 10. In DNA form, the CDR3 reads TGTGCCACCCCTGCTAGGACTAGCGGGAGGACGAACACCGGGGAGCTGTTTTTT. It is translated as CATPARTSGRTNTGELFF.

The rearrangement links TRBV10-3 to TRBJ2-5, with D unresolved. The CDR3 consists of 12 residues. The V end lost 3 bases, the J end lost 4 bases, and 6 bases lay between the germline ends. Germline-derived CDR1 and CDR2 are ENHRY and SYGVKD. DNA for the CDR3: TGTGCCATCAGTGATCTAACAGAGACCCAGTACTTC. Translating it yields CAISDLTETQYF.

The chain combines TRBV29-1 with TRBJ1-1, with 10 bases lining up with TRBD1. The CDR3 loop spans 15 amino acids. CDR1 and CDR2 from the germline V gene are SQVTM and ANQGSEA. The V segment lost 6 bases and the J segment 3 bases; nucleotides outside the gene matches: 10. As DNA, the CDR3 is TGCAGCGTAGACCTGGGACAGGGGCTTTACACTGAAGCTTTCTTT. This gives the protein CSVDLGQGLYTEAFF.

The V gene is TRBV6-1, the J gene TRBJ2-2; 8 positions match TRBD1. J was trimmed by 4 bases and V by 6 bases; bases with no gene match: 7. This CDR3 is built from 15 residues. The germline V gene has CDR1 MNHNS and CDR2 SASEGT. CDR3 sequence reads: CASSPGQGSTGELFF. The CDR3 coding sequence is TGTGCCAGCAGCCCAGGACAGGGTTCCACCGGGGAGCTGTTTTTT.

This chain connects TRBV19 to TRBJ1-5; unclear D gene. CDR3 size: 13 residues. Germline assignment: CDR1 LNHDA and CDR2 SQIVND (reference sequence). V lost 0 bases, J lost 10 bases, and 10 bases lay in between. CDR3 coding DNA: TGTGCCAGTAGTATAGAAACTGCCCGTCCCCAGCATTTT. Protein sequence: CASSIETARPQHF. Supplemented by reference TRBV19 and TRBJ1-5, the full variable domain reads DGGITQSPKYLFRKEGQNVTLSCEQNLNHDAMYWYRQDPGQGLRLIYYSQIVNDFQKGDIAEGYSVSREKKESFPLTVTSAQKNPTAFYLCASSIETARPQHFGDGTRLSIL.

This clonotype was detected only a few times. The DNA for the CDR3 is TGTGCCAGCAGTGCAAGGACTAGCGGGAGTGGCACAGATACGCAGTATTTT. The encoded protein is CASSARTSGSGTDTQYF. This chain connects TRBV6-1 to TRBJ2-3; the match to TRBD2 covers 13 bases. V gave up 4 bases and J gave up 1 base; unmatched junction bases: 5. Germline CDR1 reads MNHNS; CDR2 reads SASEGT. The CDR3 extends over 17 amino acids.

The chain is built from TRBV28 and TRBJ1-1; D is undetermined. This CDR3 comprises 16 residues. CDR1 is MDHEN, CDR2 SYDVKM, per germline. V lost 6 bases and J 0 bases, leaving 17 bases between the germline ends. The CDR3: CASSPRGIGMNTEAFF. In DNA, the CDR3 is TGTGCCAGCAGCCCCCGAGGGATTGGCATGAACACTGAAGCTTTCTTT.

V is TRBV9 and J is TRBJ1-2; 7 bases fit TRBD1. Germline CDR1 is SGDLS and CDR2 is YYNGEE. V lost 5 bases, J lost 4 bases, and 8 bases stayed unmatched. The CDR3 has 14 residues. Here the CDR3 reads CASSASTGAYGYTF. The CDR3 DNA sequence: TGTGCCAGCAGTGCCTCAACAGGGGCCTATGGCTACACCTTC.

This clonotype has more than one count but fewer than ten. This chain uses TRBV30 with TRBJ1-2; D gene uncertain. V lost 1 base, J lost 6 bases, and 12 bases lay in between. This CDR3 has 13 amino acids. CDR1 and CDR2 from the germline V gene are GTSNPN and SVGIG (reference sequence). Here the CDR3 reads CAWSASSTDGYTF. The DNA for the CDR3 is TGTGCCTGGAGTGCCTCCAGCACTGATGGCTACACCTTC.

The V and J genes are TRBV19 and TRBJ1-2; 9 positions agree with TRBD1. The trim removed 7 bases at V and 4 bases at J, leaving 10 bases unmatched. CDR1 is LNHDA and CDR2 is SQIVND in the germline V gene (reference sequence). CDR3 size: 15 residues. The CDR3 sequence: CASTSSGTGLYGYTF. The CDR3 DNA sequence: TGTGCCAGTACATCATCCGGGACAGGGCTCTATGGCTACACCTTC.

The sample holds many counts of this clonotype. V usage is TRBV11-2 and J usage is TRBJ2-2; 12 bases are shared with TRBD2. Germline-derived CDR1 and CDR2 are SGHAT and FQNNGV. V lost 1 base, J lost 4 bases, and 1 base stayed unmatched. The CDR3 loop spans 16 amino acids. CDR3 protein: CASSLGLAGATGELFF. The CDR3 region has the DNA TGTGCCAGCAGCTTAGGACTAGCGGGAGCCACCGGGGAGCTGTTTTTT. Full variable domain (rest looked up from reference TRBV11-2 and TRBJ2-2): EAGVAQSPRYKIIEKRQSVAFWCNPISGHATLYWYQQILGQGPKLLIQFQNNGVVDDSQLPKDRFSAERLKGVDSTLKIQPAKLEDSAVYLCASSLGLAGATGELFFGEGSRLTVL.

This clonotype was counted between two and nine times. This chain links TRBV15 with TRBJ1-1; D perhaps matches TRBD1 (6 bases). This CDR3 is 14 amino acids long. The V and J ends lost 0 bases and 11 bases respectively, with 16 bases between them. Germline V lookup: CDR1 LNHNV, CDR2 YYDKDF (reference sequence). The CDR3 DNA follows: TGTGCCACCAGCAGAGATCCCTACAGGGATACGGCTTTCTTT. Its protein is CATSRDPYRDTAFF.

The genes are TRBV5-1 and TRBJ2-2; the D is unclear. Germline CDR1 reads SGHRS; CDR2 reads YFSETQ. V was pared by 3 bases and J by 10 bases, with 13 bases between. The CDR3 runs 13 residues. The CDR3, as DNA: TGCGCCAGCAGCTCCAGAATAAGCCCGGAGCTGTTTTTT. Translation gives CASSSRISPELFF.

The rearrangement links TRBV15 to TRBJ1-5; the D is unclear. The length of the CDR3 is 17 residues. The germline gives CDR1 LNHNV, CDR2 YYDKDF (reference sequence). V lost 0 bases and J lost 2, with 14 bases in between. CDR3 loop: CATSRDGSTSGNQPQHF. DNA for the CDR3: TGTGCCACCAGCAGAGATGGGTCAACCTCGGGCAATCAGCCCCAGCATTTT.

CDR3 sequence reads: CASSLGLGGGTFPYEQYF. The CDR3 DNA reads as TGTGCCAGCAGCTTAGGCCTCGGGGGTGGGACTTTCCCCTACGAGCAGTACTTC. The rearrangement joins TRBV11-2 to TRBJ2-7; TRBD2 is a possible D gene (6 bases). In germline, CDR1 is SGHAT, CDR2 FQNNGV. Trimming left V 1 base short and J 2 bases short, with 21 bases between. This CDR3 contains 18 residues.